The sequence of this T cell receptor (beta chain) was determined in a study of cytomegalovirus exposure and HLA in healthy donors (dated by TCRdb to 2016 to 2017). Regarding the research as a whole: An earlier analysis of 587 of the donors reported more than 250 Gb of sequence data and 100 million to 140 million unique TCR beta sequences from some 180 million T cells. Of the roughly 400 genotyped donors, approximately 81% were placed in the genetic ancestry cluster associated with self-reported Caucasian donors. The number of donors typed differed by locus, with about 629-630 for A, B, C, DRB1 and DQB1, around 500 for DQA1, 606 for DPA1, and around 460 for DPB1. Donor age, sex, ethnicity and CMV serostatus were collected together with the repertoire data. On average, 235,054 unique TCR beta nucleotide sequences were sequenced per donor among a few hundred genotyped donors of the cohort, with 15% to 20% of those sequences being non-productive. The study aimed to test whether cataloging public T cell receptors could reveal signatures of past pathogen exposure. A later analysis re-examined previously published TCR beta repertoires from about 700 donors and added high-resolution HLA genotyping to investigate patterns of TCR occurrence. The T cell repertoires of several hundred subjects were profiled by immunosequencing and related to cytomegalovirus serostatus. HLA typing covered class I and class II loci at four-digit resolution. Rather than using new phenotypic data, the later analysis identified candidate immune exposures from TCR beta sequences and from how often those sequences occurred across donors. In an earlier analysis of 587 of the donors, high-throughput TCR beta sequencing was used to judge whether each TCR beta V gene segment behaved as functional or pseudogenic. A later genetic analysis took genome-wide SNP genotypes for 398 of the 666 donors and used that subset as a discovery cohort. To predict cytomegalovirus infection status, the study combined high-throughput TCR immunosequencing, statistical association of individual TCRs with disease status, and machine learning. All discovery cohort repertoires had been generated on a single sequencing platform. Besides the first cohort of 666 subjects, a separate validation cohort made up of over a hundred different subjects was used. Roughly 290 gigabases of sequencing data and 70 million to 100 million unique TCR sequences made up an early release that covered fewer than 650 HLA-typed donors. Because of strong linkage in the cohort, roughly five DR-DQ haplotypes were treated as single units for association and clustering. Summary of the overall study and its limitations: The cohort was sequenced for TCR beta chains only, and without alpha or paired-chain data the features that could be detected were limited. In a later genetic analysis, a missense DCLRE1C variant was associated with V-gene and J-gene trimming of TCR beta chains, and the association was replicated in an independent cohort. The sequencing pipeline was judged likely to have produced a cluster of highly shared sequence variants as a technical artifact. Roughly uniform sequencing depth across donors was assumed in presence/absence analyses, although this assumption may not hold. In an earlier analysis of approximately 590 of the donors, most TCR beta V segments appeared in productive rearrangements about 90% or about 30% of the time, broadly matching IMGT annotations. In both the original and validation cohorts, the classifier was reported to diagnose cytomegalovirus status with high specificity and sensitivity. A later analysis reported that several top co-occurrence clusters appeared linked to parvovirus B19, influenza, CMV and Epstein-Barr virus. A total of around 150 TCR beta chains were listed by the study as associated with cytomegalovirus. Across donors, most TCR sequences were observed very rarely, whereas some public TCRs were present in many individuals. A further reported finding was that TCR beta sequences accurately predicted the HLA-A and HLA-B alleles for most subjects in the first cohort. A later analysis associated about 17,000 TCR beta sequences with specific HLA alleles at a false discovery rate of 0.05. Because counts were too low, seventeen rarely observed V segments, including chromosome 9 orphons, were excluded from the earlier analysis of under 650 of the donors. Most CMV-associated TCR beta chains appeared to be HLA-restricted in a later analysis, and the HLA associations seemed to be driven largely by CMV exposure. The authors suggested that the approach could potentially be extended to other disease states and immunological phenotypes. In a later analysis, the rate of TCR association differed among HLA loci, with DRB1 alleles having the most associated TCRs and HLA-C alleles having the fewest. A few of the identified cytomegalovirus-associated TCR beta chains were confirmed in vitro to be specific for cytomegalovirus antigens. HLA typing was unavailable for some donors at each locus, so association tests used only the typed subset. The only immune exposure information available for the cohort was CMV serostatus. In a later analysis, HLA-associated TCR beta chains were found to be more clonally expanded and to have lower generation probabilities than equally common non-associated chains. Linkage disequilibrium might explain the correlated functional status among segregating V segments, but an unknown experimental factor could not be ruled out. When HLA alleles, especially DR and DQ, strongly co-occurred, attributing TCR associations to individual alleles was difficult. According to a later genetic analysis, donors in an Asian-associated ancestry cluster had fewer N-insertions in productive TCRs than the roughly 700-donor mean.

Comments on this clone: The specificity of this receptor is unknown. No qualities accompany the bases; no much larger clone lies one base away.

In total, around 600 healthy bone marrow donors made up the cohort. All cohort members were sampled while nominally healthy, although unrecorded immune exposures were likely present. The donor was CMV seropositive and belonged to the group of 270 or so seropositive cohort members. A peripheral blood sample was provided by each donor, and peripheral blood mononuclear cells were used for TCR beta sequencing. Genomic DNA extraction from the blood cell samples was performed with the Qiagen DNeasy Blood Extraction Kit. To prepare the library, the immunoSEQ multiplex PCR assay was applied. For the multiplex PCR, a mixture combining 60 forward primers for TCR Vbeta segments and 13 reverse primers for TCR Jbeta segments was used. The CDR3 region of rearranged TCR beta genes was amplified from genomic DNA by a multiplex PCR assay. The Illumina HiSeq System was used to sequence the amplified TCR beta libraries as 87-base-pair reads. The source study handled its data this way. Across the 500 to 750 repertoires, a later analysis counted approximately 75 million unique TCR beta chains, some 11 million of which were shared by at least two donors. Raw reads were error-corrected and collapsed into unique sequences with a nearest-neighbor algorithm that merged closely related sequences to remove PCR and sequencing errors. CDR3 sequences were aligned to IMGT reference sequences to assign V, D and J gene segments. For a sequence to be retained, a match of at least six nucleotides to both a V gene segment and a J gene segment was required. Rearrangements were called productive when the CDR3 lacked stop codons and stayed in frame with V and J; all others were non-productive. CDR3 was defined by IMGT convention, running from the second conserved V-encoded cysteine to the conserved J-encoded phenylalanine. In an earlier analysis of around 540 of the donors, sequences lacking an unambiguous match to a single V gene segment were excluded. An earlier analysis of 500 to 600 of the donors classified V segments as functional when productive rearrangements were above 56.7% and as segregating when the standard deviation between donors was above 5%. A statistical classification framework was built to diagnose cytomegalovirus status from the catalog of TCR beta chain sequences. In a later analysis, TCR nucleotide sequences were compared against IMGT/GENE-DB human TR gene sequences so that V and J genes could be assigned. A later analysis assigned CDR3 sequences and most-parsimonious VDJ recombination scenarios with the TCRdist pipeline. In a later analysis, each TCR beta chain was defined by its CDR3 amino acid sequence together with its V-gene family, and reads without a unique V-gene family were excluded. In a later analysis, around 650 highly shared, low-generation-probability nucleotide sequences were removed to address suspected cross-contamination and a sequencing artifact. In a later analysis, a clonal expansion index was calculated for each public chain from normalized within-repertoire ranks of inferred template counts. Generation probabilities in a later analysis came from a VDJ recombination model fitted to out-of-frame rearrangements, and those results were checked against IGoR. In a later analysis, hypergeometric tests were used to score TCR-TCR, TCR-HLA and TCR-CMV co-occurrence, with a repertoire-size bias correction applied to TCR pairs. A later analysis estimated false discovery rates by permuting HLA or CMV assignments 20 times. In a later analysis, co-occurring TCRs were grouped using DBSCAN, with TCRdist sequence similarity added in when clustering inside HLA-allele-positive subsets. For co-occurrence clustering, repertoires with fewer than 30,000 or more than 120,000 public chains were excluded, along with roughly 5 repertoires with anomalous nucleotide sharing. Imported from immuneACCESS, the table was reduced by TCRdb to in-frame sequences with V and J called. These copies leave out some clones; in studies compared against another copy, an unresolved V gene accounts for under half, and the cause of the remainder is not known. Clone size and V and J calls were adopted from that table, with D and trimming inferred from the DNA. In all, the sample holds 150,000 to 200,000 clones, and roughly four fifths of those were seen once. The top ten clonotypes cover about 4.9% of the sample.

This receptor was taken from a girl aged 10-17 years in good health and CMV-seropositive. Sample: PBMCs.

The sequenced DNA: TGTGCCAGCAGCTTCCGGGACAGGGGGCAGAATGAGCAGTTCTTC. This encodes CASSFRDRGQNEQFF. The chain links TRBV5-6 with TRBJ2-1, with 12 middle bases fitting TRBD1. CDR1 and CDR2 are read off the germline V gene as SGHDT and YYEEEE. From the cysteine up to the phenylalanine, the CDR3 has a length of 15 residues. Only CDR3 DNA remains: 45 bases, in frame from the first base. Compared with germline, V lacks 2 bases and J lacks 7 bases; bases without a gene match: 4.